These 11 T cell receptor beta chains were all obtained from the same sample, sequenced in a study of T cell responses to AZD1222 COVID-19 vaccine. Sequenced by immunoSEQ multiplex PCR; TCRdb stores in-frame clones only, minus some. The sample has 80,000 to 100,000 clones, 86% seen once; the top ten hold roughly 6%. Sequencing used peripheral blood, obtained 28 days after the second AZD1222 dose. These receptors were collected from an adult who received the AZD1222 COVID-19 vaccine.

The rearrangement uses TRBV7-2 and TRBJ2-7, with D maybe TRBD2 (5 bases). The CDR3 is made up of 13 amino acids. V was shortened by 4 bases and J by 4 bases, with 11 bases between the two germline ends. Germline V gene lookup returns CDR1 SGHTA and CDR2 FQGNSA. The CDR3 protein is CASSSVRAYEQYF. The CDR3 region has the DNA TGTGCCAGCAGCTCGGTGCGGGCTTACGAGCAGTACTTC.

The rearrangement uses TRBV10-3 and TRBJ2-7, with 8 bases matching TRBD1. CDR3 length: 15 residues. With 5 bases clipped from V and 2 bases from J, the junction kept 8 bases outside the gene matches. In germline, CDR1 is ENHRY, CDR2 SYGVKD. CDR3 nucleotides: TGTGCCATCAGTACCGGGACAGGAGGGACCTACGAGCAGTACTTC. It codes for CAISTGTGGTYEQYF.

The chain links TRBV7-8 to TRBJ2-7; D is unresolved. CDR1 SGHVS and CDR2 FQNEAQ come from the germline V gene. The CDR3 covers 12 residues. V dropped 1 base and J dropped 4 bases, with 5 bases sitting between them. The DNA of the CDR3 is TGTGCCAGCAGCTTAGTGGGGTACGAGCAGTACTTC. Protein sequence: CASSLVGYEQYF.

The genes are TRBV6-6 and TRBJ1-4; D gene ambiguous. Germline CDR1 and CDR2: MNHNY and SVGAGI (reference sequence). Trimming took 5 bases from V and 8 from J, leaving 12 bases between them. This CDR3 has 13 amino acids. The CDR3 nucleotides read TGTGCCAGCAGTCAGATCCCCGGGGAAAAACTGTTTTTT. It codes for CASSQIPGEKLFF.

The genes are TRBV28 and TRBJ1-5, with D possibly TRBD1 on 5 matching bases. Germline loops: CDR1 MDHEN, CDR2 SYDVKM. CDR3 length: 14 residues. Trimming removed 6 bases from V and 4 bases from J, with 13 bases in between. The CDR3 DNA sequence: TGTGCCAGCAGCCTACCGGGGGGTAATCAGCCCCAGCATTTT. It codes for CASSLPGGNQPQHF.

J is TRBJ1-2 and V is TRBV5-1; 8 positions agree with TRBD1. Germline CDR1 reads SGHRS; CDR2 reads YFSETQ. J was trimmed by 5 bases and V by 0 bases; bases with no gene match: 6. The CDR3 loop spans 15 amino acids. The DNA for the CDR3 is TGCGCCAGCAGCTTGGGGACAGGGAGGGGTTATGGCTACACCTTC. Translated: CASSLGTGRGYGYTF.

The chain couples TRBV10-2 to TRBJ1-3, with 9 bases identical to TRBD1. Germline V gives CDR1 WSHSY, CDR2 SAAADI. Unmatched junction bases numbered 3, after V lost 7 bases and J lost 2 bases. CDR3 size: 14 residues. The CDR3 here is CASTGTGTGNTIYF. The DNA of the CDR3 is TGCGCCAGCACCGGGACAGGGACTGGAAACACCATATATTTT.

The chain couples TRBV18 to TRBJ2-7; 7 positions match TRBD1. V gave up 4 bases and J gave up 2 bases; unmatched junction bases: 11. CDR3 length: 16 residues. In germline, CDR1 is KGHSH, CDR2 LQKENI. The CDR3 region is CASSRLLGQKTYEQYF. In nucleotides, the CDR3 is TGTGCCAGCTCACGACTTTTGGGACAGAAGACCTACGAGCAGTACTTC.

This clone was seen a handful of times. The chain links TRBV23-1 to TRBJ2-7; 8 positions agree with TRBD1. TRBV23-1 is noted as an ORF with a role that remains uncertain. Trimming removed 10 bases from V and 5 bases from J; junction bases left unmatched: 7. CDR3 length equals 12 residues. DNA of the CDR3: TGCGCCACACCCCAGGGGGCCCACGAGCAGTACTTC. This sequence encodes CATPQGAHEQYF.

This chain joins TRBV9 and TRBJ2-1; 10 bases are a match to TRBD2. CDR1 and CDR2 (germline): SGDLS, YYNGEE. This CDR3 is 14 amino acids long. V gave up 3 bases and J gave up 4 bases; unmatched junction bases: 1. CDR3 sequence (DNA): TGTGCCAGCAGCGCACTAGCGGGGTACAATGAGCAGTTCTTC. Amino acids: CASSALAGYNEQFF.

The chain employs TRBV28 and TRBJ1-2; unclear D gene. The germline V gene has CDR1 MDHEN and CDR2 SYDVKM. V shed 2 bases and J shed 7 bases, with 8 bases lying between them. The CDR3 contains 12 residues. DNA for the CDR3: TGTGCCAGCAGTTTAGACCCGGCTGGCTACACCTTC. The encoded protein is CASSLDPAGYTF.